The rows below give T cell receptor beta chains drawn from one sample of a study of blood T cells in healthy people across ages. TCRdb re-analysed the 5' RACE reads in MiXCR, keeping a single row per CDR3 protein. The sample has 800,000 or so distinct CDR3 sequences; approximately 25% are singletons. The same sample was also studied in work on T cells of mothers and their children.

Sequences were obtained from blood. These receptors came from a boy between 5 and 17 years old in good health. Each CDR3 is given with its conserved first and last residue. Each record gives: V gene, clone size, D gene, J gene, CDR3 DNA, CDR3 protein. A D gene is named only where the DNA matches it firmly. Only some rows state a clone size, as once, few, many or a class for expanded clones.

>TRBV20-1|few|TRBD2|TRBJ2-3
TGCAGTGCTCCACTAGCGGGAGGGCGGGGAGATACGCAGTATTTT
CSAPLAGGRGDTQYF
>TRBV24-1|.|TRBD1|TRBJ2-7
TGTGCCACCAGTGAAGGGACAGGGGCCGTACCGGAGCAGTACTTC
CATSEGTGAVPEQYF
>TRBV20-1|.|.|TRBJ2-7
TGCAGTGCTAGAGATCGGAACTTCTACGAGCAGTACTTC
CSARDRNFYEQYF
>TRBV5-1|.|.|TRBJ1-1
TGCGCCAGCAGCTGGGGGGCTGAGAACACTGAAGCTTTCTTT
CASSWGAENTEAFF
>TRBV13|few|.|TRBJ2-5
TGTGCCAGCAGCTTACTACCGTACCAAGAGACCCAGTACTTC
CASSLLPYQETQYF
>TRBV5-1|.|.|TRBJ1-4
TGCGCCAGCAGCTTGAAGCAGACAGCGGGCGCTGAAAAACTGTTTTTT
CASSLKQTAGAEKLFF
>TRBV7-3|many|TRBD2|TRBJ2-1
TGTGCCAGCAGCCCTGGGGGGGGTTACAATGAGCAGTTCTTC
CASSPGGGYNEQFF
>TRBV5-6|.|TRBD1|TRBJ1-1
TGTGCCAGCAGCCGGGACAGGGGGCGTGGCACTGAAGCTTTCTTT
CASSRDRGRGTEAFF
>TRBV28|few|.|TRBJ2-4
TGTGCCAGCGGGAGAAACATTCAGTACTTC
CASGRNIQYF
>TRBV28|many|TRBD2|TRBJ2-5
TGTGCCAGCAGTTTATGGAAGCGGGATAAAGAGACCCAGTACTTC
CASSLWKRDKETQYF
>TRBV11-3|.|TRBD2|TRBJ2-1
TGTGCCAGCAGCTTAGGAGGCGGGGGGGAGGGTGAGCAGTTCTTC
CASSLGGGGEGEQFF
>TRBV7-2|.|.|TRBJ2-7
TGTGCCAGCACCCGGACGGCGTTCTCCTACGAGCAGTACTTC
CASTRTAFSYEQYF
>TRBV7-6|few|.|TRBJ2-3
TGTGCCAGCAGCTTAGCGCTTCCGGGGAGAGTCACAGATACGCAGTATTTT
CASSLALPGRVTDTQYF
>TRBV6-6|.|TRBD2|TRBJ2-3
TGTGCCAGCAGTTACTGGACTAGCGGGAGGACAGATACGCAGTATTTT
CASSYWTSGRTDTQYF
>TRBV20-1|.|.|TRBJ1-4
TGCAGTGCTCTCGACAGGCTTAATGAAAAACTGTTTTTT
CSALDRLNEKLFF
>TRBV27|.|.|TRBJ1-1
TGTGCCAGCAGTATTCAGGGGTTGGGGACTGAAGCTTTCTTT
CASSIQGLGTEAFF
>TRBV6-2/TRBV6-3|.|.|TRBJ2-1
TGTGCCAGCAGTTACTCGCAAGGGGGAGAACGCTCCTACAATGAGCAGTTCTTC
CASSYSQGGERSYNEQFF
>TRBV7-2|few|TRBD2|TRBJ2-1
TGTGCCAGCAGCCCTTCCGCTAGCGGCTGGAGGTCCTCCTACAATGAGCAGTTCTTC
CASSPSASGWRSSYNEQFF
>TRBV7-9|.|.|TRBJ2-2
TGTGCCCCCGGGGCTAGCGAGAACACCGGGGAGCTGTTTTTT
CAPGASENTGELFF
>TRBV12-3/TRBV12-4|few|TRBD1|TRBJ1-5
TGTGCCAGCAGCGACAGGGTCCGGCAGCCCCAGCATTTT
CASSDRVRQPQHF
>TRBV5-1|.|.|TRBJ1-2
TGCGCCAGCAGCTTGGAACCGCAGAGGGCTAACTATGGCTACACCTTC
CASSLEPQRANYGYTF
>TRBV27|few|.|TRBJ2-3
TGTGCCAGCAGCCCCGTCTCCCACCGGCCGCAGTATTTT
CASSPVSHRPQYF
>TRBV9|.|.|TRBJ1-1
TGTGCCAGCAGCGGTAACCGGGTGAACACTGAAGCTTTCTTT
CASSGNRVNTEAFF
>TRBV7-2|.|TRBD2|TRBJ2-5
TGTGCCAGCAGCTTAGCGGGACTAGCGGGAGGAGGCCAAGAGACCCAGTACTTC
CASSLAGLAGGGQETQYF
>TRBV28|few|.|TRBJ2-7
TGTGCCAGCAGTTTTCCTTTGGACTACGAGCAGTACTTC
CASSFPLDYEQYF
>TRBV24-1|.|.|TRBJ2-1
TGTGCCACCAGTGATCCTCCAGGGCCTACCTACAATGAGCAGTTCTTC
CATSDPPGPTYNEQFF
>TRBV29-1|few|.|TRBJ2-7
TGCAGCGCTGAATCGGGCTACGAGCAGTACTTC
CSAESGYEQYF
>TRBV7-9|few|TRBD1|TRBJ2-3
TGTGCCAGCAGCCCGATACCCGTCAGGGGGCACACAGATACGCAGTATTTT
CASSPIPVRGHTDTQYF
>TRBV5-1|.|.|TRBJ2-4
TGCGCCAGCAGCTTGGGGGCGATGTCCAAAAACATTCAGTACTTC
CASSLGAMSKNIQYF
>TRBV20-1|.|.|TRBJ1-1
TGCAGTGCTCACCCCGCCCACATGAACACTGAAGCTTTCTTT
CSAHPAHMNTEAFF
>TRBV6-1|.|.|TRBJ1-2
TGTGCCAGCAGTAGAGCCCCGACAGAGAACTATGGCTACACCTTC
CASSRAPTENYGYTF
>TRBV5-6|few|TRBD1|TRBJ2-6
TGTGCCAGCAGCGGTAGATCGGGACAGGCGGCTTTGCCCAACGTCCTGACTTTC
CASSGRSGQAALPNVLTF
>TRBV3-1|.|.|TRBJ1-2
TGTGCCAGCAGTACAGGGTATGGCTACACCTTC
CASSTGYGYTF
>TRBV4-1|.|TRBD2|TRBJ2-7
TGCGCCAGCAGCCATCTTGGGACTAGCTCCAAATCCTGCGAGCAGTACTTC
CASSHLGTSSKSCEQYF
>TRBV5-1|few|TRBD1|TRBJ2-1
TGCGCCAGCAGCCAAGGCAGGGGGCGGGACAATGAGCAGTTCTTC
CASSQGRGRDNEQFF
>TRBV29-1|once|.|TRBJ2-7
TGCAGCGTTGGGAAGCGGCTCCTATCCGAGCAGTACTTC
CSVGKRLLSEQYF
>TRBV7-6|few|.|TRBJ2-1
TGTGCCAGCAGCTTAGTTATAGGCAGTCGGAATGAGCAGTTCTTC
CASSLVIGSRNEQFF
>TRBV20-1|.|.|TRBJ1-5
TGCAGTGCTAGGGTCGTTCAGTTCGATCAGCCCCAGCATTTT
CSARVVQFDQPQHF
>TRBV5-5|few|.|TRBJ2-4
TGTGCCAGCAGCTTAGCCCGCAAAAACATTCAGTACTTC
CASSLARKNIQYF
>TRBV19|.|.|TRBJ1-5
TGTGCCAGTAGTCATGGGGCAGGGTATCAGCCCCAGCATTTT
CASSHGAGYQPQHF
>TRBV12-3/TRBV12-4|.|.|TRBJ2-7
TGTGCCAGCAGCCCGTTGGGGGGGCTTAGCTACGAGCAGTACTTC
CASSPLGGLSYEQYF
>TRBV7-8|once|.|TRBJ1-4
TGTGCCAGCAGCTTAGGAGGGGGGGCAATACTGTTTTTT
CASSLGGGAILFF
>TRBV25-1|.|.|TRBJ1-1
TGTGCCAGCAGTGACCACCCGGGGATGGGTCCTGAAGCTTTCTTT
CASSDHPGMGPEAFF
>TRBV29-1|.|TRBD1|TRBJ2-7
TGCAGCGTTGAATCCGAACAGGGGGCAGACTACGAGCAGTACTTC
CSVESEQGADYEQYF
>TRBV20-1|.|TRBD2|TRBJ2-3
TGCAGTGCAGCGGGACTAGCGATTCCAGATACGCAGTATTTT
CSAAGLAIPDTQYF
>TRBV28|.|.|TRBJ2-1
TGTGCCAGCGAAACTTGGGGACCCAATGAGCAGTTCTTC
CASETWGPNEQFF
>TRBV6-1|.|.|TRBJ1-5
TGTGCCAGCAGTGAAGTGAAGGGTATGGGCGCGGCCCAGCATTTT
CASSEVKGMGAAQHF
>TRBV6-5|.|.|TRBJ1-2
TGTGCCAGCCGCCAGCTAGGTGGCTACACCTTC
CASRQLGGYTF
>TRBV7-2|.|TRBD1|TRBJ1-4
TGTGCCAGCAGCCCCCAGGGGGTTACTAATGAAAAACTGTTTTTT
CASSPQGVTNEKLFF
>TRBV4-3|.|.|TRBJ1-4
TGCGCCAGCAGCCAAACAGGACTTGAAAAACTGTTTTTT
CASSQTGLEKLFF
>TRBV6-6|few|.|TRBJ2-5
TGTGCCAGCAGTTACGGGCACTCACAAGAGACCCAGTACTTC
CASSYGHSQETQYF
>TRBV29-1|few|.|TRBJ1-5
TGCAGCGTCAGGGAATTGGGCAATCAGCCCCAGCATTTT
CSVRELGNQPQHF
>TRBV20-1|.|.|TRBJ2-1
TGCAGTGCTCACGGCGTTAACAGGGACAATGAGCAGTTCTTC
CSAHGVNRDNEQFF
>TRBV3-1|.|.|TRBJ2-7
TGTGCCAGCAGCGACCGGGACAACGGCTACGAGCAGTACTTC
CASSDRDNGYEQYF
>TRBV6-2/TRBV6-3|.|TRBD1|TRBJ2-7
TGTGCCAGCTCGGACAGGGGGCTCTACGAGCAGTACTTC
CASSDRGLYEQYF
>TRBV6-5|many|TRBD1|TRBJ1-1
TGTGCCAGCAGTCCTGGACAGGGCCCGAACACTGAAGCTTTCTTT
CASSPGQGPNTEAFF
>TRBV30|.|.|TRBJ1-2
TGTGCCTGGAGTGGCAGGGGCAACTATGGCTACACCTTC
CAWSGRGNYGYTF